The T cell receptor (beta chain) described here comes from a study of radiation and T cells in renal cell carcinoma. Notes on the study in general: Without pretreatment biopsies, baseline tumor clonotype presence was undetermined.

Sequencing was performed with immunoSEQ multiplex PCR; in TCRdb, only in-frame clones are kept and a portion is missing. The table has approximately 170,000 clones, roughly 90% seen once. Worth noting for this clone: Its antigen is undetermined.

This CDR3 is built from 13 residues. With 0 bases removed from V and 1 base from J, the gap between germline ends came to 5 bases. Germline values: CDR1 SGHDT, CDR2 YYEEEE. Time point of the sample: blood 4 weeks post-SBRT, at nephrectomy. The treatment is: 15 Gy SBRT to primary tumor, nephrectomy 4 weeks later. Clear cell pathology was present in this patient's renal cell carcinoma. Source: blood, taken from a patient whose treatment included radiotherapy and nephrectomy. The chain employs TRBV5-6 and TRBJ2-7; tentative D call: TRBD2 (5 bases). This TCR was sampled from a woman between 50 and 59 years old with renal cell carcinoma. CDR3 loop: CASSLAGSYEQYF. DNA for the CDR3: TGTGCCAGCAGCTTGGCGGGATCCTACGAGCAGTACTTC.